Following are 6 T cell receptor beta chains from one sample sequenced in a study of blood T cell repertoires in COVID-19. Using immunoSEQ multiplex PCR, the repertoire was profiled, and TCRdb retains in-frame clones only, with some absent. The data show over 200,000 clones, about nine tenths seen once. The source material was peripheral blood. Receptors were obtained from a person between 18 and 30 years old with COVID-19, enrolled during active disease.

This chain uses TRBV28 with TRBJ1-5; TRBD1 might be the D (6 bases). The germline gives CDR1 MDHEN, CDR2 SYDVKM. The length of the CDR3 is 14 residues. Trimming took 9 bases from V and 6 from J, leaving 18 bases between them. The CDR3 protein is CASLAPGDGQPQHF. The CDR3 nucleotides are TGTGCCAGTCTAGCCCCAGGGGATGGTCAGCCCCAGCATTTT.

This sequence joins TRBV10-3 and TRBJ2-7; no firm D call. The CDR3 runs 12 residues. Germline V gives CDR1 ENHRY, CDR2 SYGVKD. The V gene lost 9 bases and the J gene lost 3 bases, with 12 bases spanning the gap. CDR3 protein: CAMGPADYEQYF. The CDR3 nucleotides read TGTGCCATGGGCCCAGCAGACTACGAGCAGTACTTC.

This clone was observed a single time. The gene calls are TRBV5-5 and TRBJ1-1, with 7 nucleotides matching TRBD1. Germline CDR1 SGHKS, CDR2 YYEKEE (reference sequence). Losses at the gene ends were 4 bases for V and 0 bases for J; bases not matched to a gene: 3. CDR3 length equals 14 residues. The CDR3 nucleotides read TGTGCCAGCAGCCCACAGGGGATGAACACTGAAGCTTTCTTT. Translation gives CASSPQGMNTEAFF.

V gene TRBV6-5 combines with J gene TRBJ1-2; D is ambiguous. Germline CDR1 is MNHEY and CDR2 is SVGAGI. The CDR3 covers 15 residues. Between the trimmed V and J ends, which lost 2 bases and 2 bases, there was a span of 12 bases. In DNA form, the CDR3 reads TGTGCCAGCAGTTACCTGGAAGGAGGGAACTATGGCTACACCTTC. This encodes CASSYLEGGNYGYTF.

In nucleotides, the CDR3 is TGTGCCACCAGCAGAGACCAGGGGGCTGGGACTGAAGCTTTCTTT. Protein: CATSRDQGAGTEAFF. The chain is built from TRBV15 and TRBJ1-1; 8 nucleotides line up with TRBD1. The CDR3 is 15 residues long. V lost 0 bases to trimming and J lost 5 bases; unmatched junction nucleotides: 5. In germline, CDR1 is LNHNV, CDR2 YYDKDF (reference sequence).

The V and J genes are TRBV9 and TRBJ2-1; D possibly corresponds to TRBD2 (6 bases). CDR1 and CDR2 (germline): SGDLS, YYNGEE. CDR3 length: 15 amino acids. V lost 0 bases and J lost 6, with 13 bases in between. In DNA, the CDR3 is TGTGCCAGCAGCGTAGACGGAGGGCCCCCCAATGAGCAGTTCTTC. This encodes CASSVDGGPPNEQFF.